These 18 T cell receptor beta chains share one sample of origin, sequenced in a study of Ad26.COV2.S vaccination and SARS-CoV-2 variants (dated by TCRdb to the early 2020s). The protocol used for the library was the immunoSEQ multiplex PCR assay. The table comes from immuneACCESS by way of TCRdb, which keeps in-frame sequences with V and J called. Part of the clones is missing from these tables; in studies checked, under half for an unresolved V gene and the rest for unknown reasons. The sample has some 420,000 clones on record, 70% to 90% of them singletons. The top ten hold about 3.5% of the sample. This specimen's treatment or condition label, per the study, means: over 15 received Ad26.COV2.S at low or high dose, single or two shots; roughly five received placebo; per-sample allocation not given. Repertoires of vaccine and placebo recipients were sequenced from samples taken on day 63 after the first injection.

This sample comprised peripheral blood, obtained in a trial of Ad26.COV2.S vaccine versus placebo. All receptors come from a person between 18 and 59 years old who received the Ad26.COV2.S COVID-19 vaccine or a placebo.

The CDR3 reads CASSTPGTSTYEQYF. In nucleotides, the CDR3 is TGTGCCAGCAGTACCCCCGGGACTAGTACCTACGAGCAGTACTTC. The chain employs TRBV28 and TRBJ2-7, with TRBD2 identical over 8 bases. The CDR3 runs to 15 residues. Germline V gene sequence: CDR1 MDHEN, CDR2 SYDVKM. Unmatched junction bases numbered 8, after V lost 5 bases and J lost 2 bases.

The rearrangement links TRBV19 to TRBJ1-5; a possible D gene is TRBD1 (5 bases). CDR1 and CDR2 (germline): LNHDA, SQIVND (reference sequence). Trimming pared 10 bases from V and 5 bases from J, leaving 15 bases between. The CDR3 is 13 residues long. The CDR3 protein is CATGGTAHQPQHF. The CDR3 DNA reads as TGTGCCACCGGAGGGACCGCGCATCAGCCCCAGCATTTT.

The V gene is TRBV2, the J gene TRBJ1-1; D gene unclear. The CDR3 consists of 17 residues. Germline CDR1 and CDR2: SNHLY and FYNNEI. The V and J ends lost 3 bases and 6 bases respectively, with 23 bases between them. The CDR3 loop reads CASSDPLAMGKVPEAFF. The CDR3 DNA is TGTGCCAGCAGTGACCCCCTGGCGATGGGGAAGGTCCCTGAAGCTTTCTTT.

This chain connects TRBV5-5 to TRBJ1-1; D remains unclear. CDR1 and CDR2 from the germline V gene are SGHKS and YYEKEE (reference sequence). Trimming removed 2 bases at V and 5 bases at J, with 13 bases between. The CDR3 is made up of 14 amino acids. Here the CDR3 DNA reads TGTGCCAGCAGCTTCGGGGAGTTTTCGACTGAAGCTTTCTTT. Residues: CASSFGEFSTEAFF.

The J gene is TRBJ1-2, the V gene TRBV6-2 or TRBV6-3, with D unresolved. Looked up from germline, CDR1 is MNHEY and CDR2 is SVGEGT. The CDR3 is made up of 14 amino acids. Trimming stripped 0 bases from V and 5 bases from J, with 10 bases between. CDR3 loop: CASSYSGERYGYTF. The CDR3 DNA reads TGTGCCAGCAGTTACTCGGGAGAGAGGTATGGCTACACCTTC.

J is TRBJ2-2 and V is TRBV7-6; no definite D call. Per germline, CDR1 SGHVS and CDR2 FNYEAQ. This CDR3 comprises 14 residues. Trimming pared 3 bases from V and 3 bases from J, leaving 8 bases between. The CDR3 here is CASSFGLDTGELFF. For the CDR3, the DNA is TGTGCCAGCAGCTTTGGTCTGGACACCGGGGAGCTGTTTTTT. Variable domain in full (rest from reference TRBV7-6 and TRBJ2-2): GAGVSQSPRYKVTKRGQDVALRCDPISGHVSLYWYRQALGQGPEFLTYFNYEAQQDKSGLPNDRFSAERPEGSISTLTIQRTEQRDSAMYRCASSFGLDTGELFFGEGSRLTVL.

This clone was counted between two and nine times. V gene TRBV4-1 combines with J gene TRBJ2-6, with D tentatively TRBD1 or TRBD2 (5 bases each). Germline-derived CDR1 and CDR2 are MGHRA and YSYEKL. Trimming pared 5 bases from V and 4 bases from J, leaving 15 bases between. The CDR3 loop spans 16 amino acids. The CDR3 region is CASSKGTGTGANVLTF. In DNA, the CDR3 is TGCGCCAGCAGCAAAGGGACGGGGACCGGGGCCAACGTCCTGACTTTC.

The rearrangement uses TRBV28 and TRBJ1-1; no reliable D call. This CDR3 region has 12 residues. Germline assignment: CDR1 MDHEN and CDR2 SYDVKM. Trimming removed 5 bases from V and 4 bases from J, with 8 bases in between. The CDR3 DNA reads as TGTGCCAGCAGTCCCCGCGGCACTGAAGCTTTCTTT. The encoded protein is CASSPRGTEAFF.

In this sample, this clone turned up once. The rearrangement joins TRBV6-5 to TRBJ2-2; TRBD1 matches 9 bases. The CDR3 runs 14 residues. With 6 bases clipped from V and 5 bases from J, the junction kept 4 bases outside the gene matches. Germline V gives CDR1 MNHEY, CDR2 SVGAGI. In DNA form, the CDR3 reads TGTGCCAGCAGAAAACAGGGGGCGACCGGGGAGCTGTTTTTT. Translated: CASRKQGATGELFF.

J is TRBJ2-1 and V is TRBV15, with D perhaps matching TRBD2 (5 bases). The V gene's germline CDR1 is LNHNV and CDR2 YYDKDF (reference sequence). Trimming removed 0 bases at V and 6 bases at J, with 9 bases between. CDR3 length: 14 amino acids. The CDR3 DNA reads TGTGCCACCAGCAGAGATGGGAGCGGCAATGAGCAGTTCTTC. Translated: CATSRDGSGNEQFF.

The gene calls are TRBV6-5 and TRBJ2-3, with 9 bases matching TRBD1. This CDR3 has 15 residues. V trimming: 6 bases; J trimming: 1 base; junction bases outside the gene matches: 5. The germline V gene has CDR1 MNHEY and CDR2 SVGAGI. The CDR3 bases are TGTGCCAGCAGCGCGGGACAGGGCGGCACAGATACGCAGTATTTT. Translation: CASSAGQGGTDTQYF.

The chain has TRBV30 and TRBJ2-4; D is ambiguous. The CDR3 sequence is 11 residues long. V was trimmed by 3 bases and J by 10 bases, leaving 10 bases between them. Germline V lookup: CDR1 GTSNPN, CDR2 SVGIG (reference sequence). The CDR3 DNA reads as TGTGCCTGGAGGACGGGCGTGATTCAGTACTTC. Translated, it gives CAWRTGVIQYF. Complete variable domain (other parts from reference TRBV30 and TRBJ2-4): SQTIHQWPATLVQPVGSPLSLECTVEGTSNPNLYWYRQAAGRGLQLLFYSVGIGQISSEVPQNLSASRPQDRQFILSSKKLLLSDSGFYLCAWRTGVIQYFGAGTRLSVL.

The chain links TRBV9 to TRBJ1-6; possibly TRBD1 for D (6 bases). Germline lookup yields CDR1 SGDLS and CDR2 YYNGEE. The CDR3 has 14 amino acids. Trimming stripped 3 bases from V and 11 bases from J, with 15 bases between. This CDR3 is CASSAGAGWTPLHF. The CDR3 nucleotides are TGTGCCAGCAGCGCGGGGGCAGGGTGGACACCCCTCCACTTT.

The chain is built from TRBV7-2 and TRBJ2-1; the D is unclear. This CDR3 comprises 16 residues. Trimming cost V 1 base and J 2 bases, with 12 bases left between them. The germline V gene has CDR1 SGHTA and CDR2 FQGNSA. CDR3 in DNA: TGTGCCAGCAGCTTAGTGCTCGTGATAACCTACAATGAGCAGTTCTTC. The encoded protein is CASSLVLVITYNEQFF.

The chain couples TRBV9 to TRBJ1-2; the D is unclear. The CDR3 covers 17 residues. The germline V and J ends were trimmed by 1 base and 8 bases, with 24 bases remaining between them. The V gene's germline CDR1 is SGDLS and CDR2 YYNGEE. The CDR3 DNA sequence: TGTGCCAGCAGCGTAACCCCGGGCTCCGTTTTGACCAGGGGCTACACCTTC. Translating gives CASSVTPGSVLTRGYTF.

The chain recombines TRBV5-5 with TRBJ2-1, with 8 bases fitting TRBD1. The CDR3 sequence is 15 residues long. The V gene end was trimmed by 3 bases and the J gene end by 5 bases; junction bases not matched to a gene: 7. Germline assignment: CDR1 SGHKS and CDR2 YYEKEE (reference sequence). CDR3 in amino acids: CASSWTGFNDNEQFF. CDR3 DNA: TGTGCCAGCAGCTGGACAGGGTTCAATGACAATGAGCAGTTCTTC.

The chain uses TRBV9 and TRBJ2-1; 11 nucleotides align to TRBD2. The CDR3 is 15 amino acids. V trimming: 0 bases; J trimming: 7 bases; junction bases outside the gene matches: 3. Germline V gives CDR1 SGDLS, CDR2 YYNGEE. The CDR3 region has the DNA TGTGCCAGCAGCGTAGAGACTAGCGGGGTAAATGAGCAGTTCTTC. It is translated as CASSVETSGVNEQFF.

A single count supports this clone. The chain joins TRBV5-1 to TRBJ1-4; possible D gene TRBD1, 6 bases. The CDR3 runs 15 residues. V was pared by 4 bases and J by 3 bases, with 13 bases between. Germline V gene lookup returns CDR1 SGHRS and CDR2 YFSETQ. Here the CDR3 reads CASSTGQRANEKLFF. CDR3 bases: TGCGCCAGCAGCACCGGACAGCGGGCTAATGAAAAACTGTTTTTT. Filled out from reference TRBV5-1 and TRBJ1-4, the complete variable domain reads KAGVTQTPRYLIKTRGQQVTLSCSPISGHRSVSWYQQTPGQGLQFLFEYFSETQRNKGNFPGRFSGRQFSNSRSEMNVSTLELGDSALYLCASSTGQRANEKLFFGSGTQLSVL.